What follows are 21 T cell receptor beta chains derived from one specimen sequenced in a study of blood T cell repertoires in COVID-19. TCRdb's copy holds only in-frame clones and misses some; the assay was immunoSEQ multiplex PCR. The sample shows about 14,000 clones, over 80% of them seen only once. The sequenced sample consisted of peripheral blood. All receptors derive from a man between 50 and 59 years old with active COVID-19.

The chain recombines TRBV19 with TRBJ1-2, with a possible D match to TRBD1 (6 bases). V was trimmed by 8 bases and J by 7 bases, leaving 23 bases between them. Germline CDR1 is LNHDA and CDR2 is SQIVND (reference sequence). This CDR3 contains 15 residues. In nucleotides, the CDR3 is TGTGCCAGTGGCCCGTCGGGGACACTCTCGGGTGGCTACACCTTC. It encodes CASGPSGTLSGGYTF.

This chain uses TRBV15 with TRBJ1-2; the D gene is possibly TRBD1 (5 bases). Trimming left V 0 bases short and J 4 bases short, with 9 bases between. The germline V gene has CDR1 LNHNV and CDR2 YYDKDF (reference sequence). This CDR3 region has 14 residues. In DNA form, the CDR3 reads TGTGCCACCAGCAGAGAGCAGGGTTCCTATGGCTACACCTTC. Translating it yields CATSREQGSYGYTF. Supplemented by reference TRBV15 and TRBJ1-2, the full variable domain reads DAMVIQNPRYQVTQFGKPVTLSCSQTLNHNVMYWYQQKSSQAPKLLFHYYDKDFNNEADTPDNFQSRRPNTSFCFLDIRSPGLGDTAMYLCATSREQGSYGYTFGSGTRLTVV.

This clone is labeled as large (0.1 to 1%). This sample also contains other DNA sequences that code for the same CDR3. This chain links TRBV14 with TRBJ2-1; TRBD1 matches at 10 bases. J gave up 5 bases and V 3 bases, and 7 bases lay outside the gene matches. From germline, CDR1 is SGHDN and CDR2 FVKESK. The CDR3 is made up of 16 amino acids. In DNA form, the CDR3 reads TGTGCCAGCAGCCAGATCCCCGGACAGGGGGACAATGAGCAGTTCTTC. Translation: CASSQIPGQGDNEQFF.

CDR3: CASSQGLAGSGAETQYF. CDR3 nucleotide sequence: TGTGCCAGCAGCCAAGGTTTAGCGGGGTCGGGAGCGGAGACCCAGTACTTC. The rearrangement links TRBV3-1 (or the pseudogene TRBV3-2) to TRBJ2-5, with 8 bases that match TRBD2. CDR1 and CDR2 (germline): LGHDT, YNNKEL (reference sequence). The CDR3 extends over 17 amino acids. The V segment lost 1 base and the J segment 5 bases; nucleotides outside the gene matches: 12.

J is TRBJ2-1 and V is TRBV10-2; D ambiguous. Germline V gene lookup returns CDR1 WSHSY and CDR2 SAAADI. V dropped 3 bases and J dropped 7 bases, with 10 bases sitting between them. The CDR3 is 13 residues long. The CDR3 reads CASSDLTRNEQFF. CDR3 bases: TGCGCCAGCAGTGACCTGACCAGGAATGAGCAGTTCTTC.

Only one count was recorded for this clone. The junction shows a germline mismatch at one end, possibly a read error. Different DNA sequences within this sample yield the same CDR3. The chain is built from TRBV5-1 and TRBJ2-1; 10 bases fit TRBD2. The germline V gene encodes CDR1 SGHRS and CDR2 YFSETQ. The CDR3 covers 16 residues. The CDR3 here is CASSLGLAGLNNEQFF. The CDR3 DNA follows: TGCGCCAGCAGCTTGGGACTAGCGGGTTTGAACAATGAACAGTTCTTC.

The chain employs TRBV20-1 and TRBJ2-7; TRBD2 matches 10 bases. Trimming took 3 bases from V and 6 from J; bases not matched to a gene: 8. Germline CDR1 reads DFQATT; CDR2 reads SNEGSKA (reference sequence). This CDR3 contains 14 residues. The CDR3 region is CSASFLAGEGEQYF. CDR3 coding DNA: TGCAGTGCTAGTTTTCTAGCGGGAGAGGGCGAGCAGTACTTC.

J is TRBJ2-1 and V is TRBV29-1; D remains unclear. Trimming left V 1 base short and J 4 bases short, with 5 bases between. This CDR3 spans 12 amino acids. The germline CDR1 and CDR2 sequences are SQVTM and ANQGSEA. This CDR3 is CSVEGLYNEQFF. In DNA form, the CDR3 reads TGCAGCGTTGAAGGTCTTTACAATGAGCAGTTCTTC.

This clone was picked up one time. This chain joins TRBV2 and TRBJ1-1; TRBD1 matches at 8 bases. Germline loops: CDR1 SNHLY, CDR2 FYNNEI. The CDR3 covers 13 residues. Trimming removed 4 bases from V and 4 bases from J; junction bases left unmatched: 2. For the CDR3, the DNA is TGTGCCAGCAGTGCGACAGGGGCCACTGAAGCTTTCTTT. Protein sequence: CASSATGATEAFF.

The CDR3 nucleotides are TGTGCCAGTAGTGCCTCAGGGATCACTGAAGCTTTCTTT. Translating gives CASSASGITEAFF. This sequence joins TRBV19 and TRBJ1-1; a weak D match, TRBD1 (5 bases). This CDR3 contains 13 residues. Germline V CDR1 and CDR2: LNHDA, SQIVND (reference sequence). The ends were cut back, 5 bases at V and 4 bases at J, with 11 bases in the middle.

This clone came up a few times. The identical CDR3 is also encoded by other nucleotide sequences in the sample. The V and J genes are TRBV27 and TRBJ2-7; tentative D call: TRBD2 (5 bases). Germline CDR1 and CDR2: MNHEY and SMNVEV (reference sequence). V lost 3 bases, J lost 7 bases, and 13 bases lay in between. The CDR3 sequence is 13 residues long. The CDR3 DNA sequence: TGTGCCAGCAGTTTCACCACCGCGGGTGAGCAGTACTTC. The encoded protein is CASSFTTAGEQYF.

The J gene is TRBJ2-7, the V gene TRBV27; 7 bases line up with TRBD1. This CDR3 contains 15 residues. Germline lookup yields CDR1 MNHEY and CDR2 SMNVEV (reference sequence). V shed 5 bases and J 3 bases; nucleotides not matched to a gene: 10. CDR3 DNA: TGTGCCAGCAGTCCCACGCCCGACAGGGACTACGAGCAGTACTTC. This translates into CASSPTPDRDYEQYF.

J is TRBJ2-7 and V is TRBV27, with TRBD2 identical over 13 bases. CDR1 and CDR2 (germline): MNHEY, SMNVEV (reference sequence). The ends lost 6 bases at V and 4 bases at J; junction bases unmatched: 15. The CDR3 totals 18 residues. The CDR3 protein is CASSPGLAGVIAAYEQYF. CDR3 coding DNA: TGTGCCAGCAGCCCCGGACTAGCGGGAGTTATTGCGGCGTACGAGCAGTACTTC.

The CDR3 DNA is TGTGCCAGCAGCCCGAGGACTAGCGGGGCCTACGAGCAGTACTTC. Protein product: CASSPRTSGAYEQYF. This rearrangement joins TRBV7-9 to TRBJ2-7; TRBD2 agrees at 12 bases. Trimming at V came to 5 bases and at J to 2 bases, leaving 4 bases not matched to a gene. Germline CDR1 reads SEHNR; CDR2 reads FQNEAQ (reference sequence). The CDR3 is made up of 15 amino acids. Using reference TRBV7-9 and TRBJ2-7 for the parts outside the CDR3, the full variable domain is DTGVSQNPRHKITKRGQNVTFRCDPISEHNRLYWYRQTLGQGPEFLTYFQNEAQLEKSRLLSDRFSAERPKGSFSTLEIQRTEQGDSAMYLCASSPRTSGAYEQYFGPGTRLTVT.

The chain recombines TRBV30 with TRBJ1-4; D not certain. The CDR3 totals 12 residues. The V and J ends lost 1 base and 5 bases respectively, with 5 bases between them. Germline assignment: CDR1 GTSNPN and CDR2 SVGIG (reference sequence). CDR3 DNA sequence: TGTGCCTGGAGTGGCGAGAATGAAAAACTGTTTTTT. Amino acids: CAWSGENEKLFF.

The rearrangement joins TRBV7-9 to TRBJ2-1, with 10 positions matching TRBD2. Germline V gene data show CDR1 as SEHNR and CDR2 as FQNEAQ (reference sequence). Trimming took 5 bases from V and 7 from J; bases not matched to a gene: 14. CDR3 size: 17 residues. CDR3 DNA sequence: TGTGCCAGCAGCCCAATCGGGGTTTCTAGCGGGAGAAATGAGCAGTTCTTC. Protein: CASSPIGVSSGRNEQFF.

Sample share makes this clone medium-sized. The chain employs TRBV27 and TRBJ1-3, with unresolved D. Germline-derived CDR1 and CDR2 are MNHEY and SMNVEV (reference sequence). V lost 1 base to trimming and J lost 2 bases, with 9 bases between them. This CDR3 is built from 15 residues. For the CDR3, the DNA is TGTGCCAGCAGTTTATACCTAGGTACTGGAAACACCATATATTTT. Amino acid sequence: CASSLYLGTGNTIYF.

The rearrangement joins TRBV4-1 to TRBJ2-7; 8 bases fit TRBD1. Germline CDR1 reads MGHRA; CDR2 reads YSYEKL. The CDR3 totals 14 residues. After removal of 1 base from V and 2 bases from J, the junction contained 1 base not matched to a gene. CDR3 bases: TGCGCCAGCAGCCAAGGGACAGGGACCTACGAGCAGTACTTC. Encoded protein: CASSQGTGTYEQYF.

The CDR3, as DNA: TGCGCCAGCGCATTGAGGGGGCGTAATCTTTTGTACTTC. It specifies CASALRGRNLLYF. V gene TRBV10-2 combines with J gene TRBJ2-7; the match to TRBD1 covers 7 bases. The CDR3 loop spans 13 amino acids. Germline V gene sequence: CDR1 WSHSY, CDR2 SAAADI. J lost 12 bases, V lost 8 bases, and 16 bases had no gene match.

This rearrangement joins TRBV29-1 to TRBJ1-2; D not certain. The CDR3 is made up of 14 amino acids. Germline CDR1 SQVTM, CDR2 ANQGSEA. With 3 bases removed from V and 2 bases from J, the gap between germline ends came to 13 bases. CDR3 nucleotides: TGCAGCGTTGACTGGGTGACAACGAACTATGGCTACACCTTC. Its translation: CSVDWVTTNYGYTF. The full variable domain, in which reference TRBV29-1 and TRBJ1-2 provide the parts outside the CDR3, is SAVISQKPSRDICQRGTSLTIQCQVDSQVTMMFWYRQQPGQSLTLIATANQGSEATYESGFVIDKFPISRPNLTFSTLTVSNMSPEDSSIYLCSVDWVTTNYGYTFGSGTRLTVV.

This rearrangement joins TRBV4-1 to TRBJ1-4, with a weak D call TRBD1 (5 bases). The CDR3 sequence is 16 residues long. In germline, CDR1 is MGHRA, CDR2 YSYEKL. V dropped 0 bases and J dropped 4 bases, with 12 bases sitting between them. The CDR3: CASSQEFSGFNEKLFF. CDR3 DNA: TGCGCCAGCAGCCAAGAATTTTCAGGGTTTAATGAAAAACTGTTTTTT.